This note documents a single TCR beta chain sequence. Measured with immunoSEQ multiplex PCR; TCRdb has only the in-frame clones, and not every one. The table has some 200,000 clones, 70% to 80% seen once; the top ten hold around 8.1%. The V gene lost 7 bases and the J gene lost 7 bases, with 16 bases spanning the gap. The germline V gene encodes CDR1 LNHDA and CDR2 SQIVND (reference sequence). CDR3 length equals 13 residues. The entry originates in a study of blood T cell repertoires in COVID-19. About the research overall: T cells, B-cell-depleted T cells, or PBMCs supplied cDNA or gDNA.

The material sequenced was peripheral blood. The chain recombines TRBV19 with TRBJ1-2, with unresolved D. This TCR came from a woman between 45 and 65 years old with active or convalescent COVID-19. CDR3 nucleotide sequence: TGTGCCAGTACCCCTCAGGCTATGGCTGGCTACACCTTC. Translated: CASTPQAMAGYTF.